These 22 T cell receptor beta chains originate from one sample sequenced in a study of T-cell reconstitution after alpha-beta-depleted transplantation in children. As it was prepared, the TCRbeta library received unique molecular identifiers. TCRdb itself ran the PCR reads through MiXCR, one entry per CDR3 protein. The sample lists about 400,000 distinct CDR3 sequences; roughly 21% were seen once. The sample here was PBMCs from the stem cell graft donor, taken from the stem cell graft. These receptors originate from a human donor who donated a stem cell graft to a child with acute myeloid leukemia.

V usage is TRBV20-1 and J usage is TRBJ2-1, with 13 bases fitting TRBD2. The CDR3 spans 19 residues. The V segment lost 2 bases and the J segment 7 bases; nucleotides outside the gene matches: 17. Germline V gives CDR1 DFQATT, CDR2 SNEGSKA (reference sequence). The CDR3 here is CSARSGTSGIHLAWNEQFF. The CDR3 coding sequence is TGCAGTGCTAGATCCGGGACTAGCGGGATTCACCTGGCTTGGAATGAGCAGTTCTTC.

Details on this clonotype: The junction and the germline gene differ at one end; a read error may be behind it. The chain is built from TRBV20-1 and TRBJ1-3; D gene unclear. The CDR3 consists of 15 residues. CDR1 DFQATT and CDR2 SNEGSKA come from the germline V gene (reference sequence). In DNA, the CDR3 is TGCAGTGCCAGAGAGCGCAGGTACTCTGGAAACACCATATATTTT. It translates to CSARERRYSGNTIYF.

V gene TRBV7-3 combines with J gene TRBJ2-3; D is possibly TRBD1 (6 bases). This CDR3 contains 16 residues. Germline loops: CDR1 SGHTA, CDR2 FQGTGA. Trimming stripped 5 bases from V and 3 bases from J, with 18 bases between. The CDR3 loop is CASSPLQGRGTDTQYF. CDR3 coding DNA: TGTGCCAGCAGCCCCCTACAGGGACGCGGAACAGATACGCAGTATTTT.

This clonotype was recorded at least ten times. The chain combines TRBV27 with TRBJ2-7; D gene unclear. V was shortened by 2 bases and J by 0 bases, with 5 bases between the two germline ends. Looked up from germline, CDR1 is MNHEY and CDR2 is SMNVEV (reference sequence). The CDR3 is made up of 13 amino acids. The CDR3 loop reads CASSLADSYEQYF. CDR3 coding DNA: TGTGCCAGCAGTTTAGCGGACTCCTACGAGCAGTACTTC.

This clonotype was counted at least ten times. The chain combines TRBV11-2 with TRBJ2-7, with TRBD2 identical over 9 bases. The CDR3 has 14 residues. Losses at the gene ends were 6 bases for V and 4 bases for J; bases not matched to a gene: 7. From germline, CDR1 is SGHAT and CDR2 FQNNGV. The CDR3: CASSYRSGRYEQYF. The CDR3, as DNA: TGTGCCAGCAGTTATAGAAGCGGGAGGTACGAGCAGTACTTC.

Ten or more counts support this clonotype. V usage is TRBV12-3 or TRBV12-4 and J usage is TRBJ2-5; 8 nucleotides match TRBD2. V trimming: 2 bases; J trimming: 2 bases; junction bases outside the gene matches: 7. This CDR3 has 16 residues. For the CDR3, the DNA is TGTGCCAGCAGTTTAACGCCATTAGCGGGACAAGAGACCCAGTACTTC. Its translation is CASSLTPLAGQETQYF.

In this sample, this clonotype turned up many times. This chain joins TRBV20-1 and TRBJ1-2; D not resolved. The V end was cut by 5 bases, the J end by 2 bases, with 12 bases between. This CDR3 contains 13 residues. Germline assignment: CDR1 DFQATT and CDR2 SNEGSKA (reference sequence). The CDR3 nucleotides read TGCAGTGCTGACCGGCGGACCAACTATGGCTACACCTTC. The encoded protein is CSADRRTNYGYTF.

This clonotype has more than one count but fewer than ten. CDR3 coding DNA: TGTGCCACCAGTGATCCACAGGGAGGAGGCTATGGCTACACCTTC. This gives the protein CATSDPQGGGYGYTF. The chain has TRBV24-1 and TRBJ1-2; maybe TRBD1 (6 bases). In germline, CDR1 is KGHDR, CDR2 SFDVKD. Trimming pared 3 bases from V and 4 bases from J, leaving 14 bases between. The CDR3 runs 15 residues.

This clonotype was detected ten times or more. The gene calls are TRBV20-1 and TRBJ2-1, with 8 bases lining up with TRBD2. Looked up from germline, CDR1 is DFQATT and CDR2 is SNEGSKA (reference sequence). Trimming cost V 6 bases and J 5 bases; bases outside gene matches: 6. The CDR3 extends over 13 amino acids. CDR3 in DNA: TGCAGTGCAAGCGGGAGAAGTAACAATGAGCAGTTCTTC. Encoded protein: CSASGRSNNEQFF.

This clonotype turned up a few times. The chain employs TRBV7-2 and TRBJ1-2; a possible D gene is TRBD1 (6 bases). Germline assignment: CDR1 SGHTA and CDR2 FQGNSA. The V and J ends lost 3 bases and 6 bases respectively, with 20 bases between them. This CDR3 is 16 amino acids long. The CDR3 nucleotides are TGTGCCAGCAGCTTGCAAACAGGGAACCCGTTGGATGGCTACACCTTC. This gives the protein CASSLQTGNPLDGYTF.

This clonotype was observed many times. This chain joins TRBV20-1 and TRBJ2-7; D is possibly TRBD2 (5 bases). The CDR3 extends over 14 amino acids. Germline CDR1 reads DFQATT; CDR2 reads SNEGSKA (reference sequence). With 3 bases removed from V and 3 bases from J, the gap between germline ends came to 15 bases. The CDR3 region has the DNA TGCAGTGCTAGTTGGGCGGGTGTCGGCTACGAGCAGTACTTC. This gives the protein CSASWAGVGYEQYF.

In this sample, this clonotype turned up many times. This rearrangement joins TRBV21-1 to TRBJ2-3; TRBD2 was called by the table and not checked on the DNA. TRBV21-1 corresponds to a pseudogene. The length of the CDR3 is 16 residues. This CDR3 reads CASSNRTSGRFGTQYF. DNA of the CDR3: TGTGCCAGCAGCAATAGGACTAGCGGGAGGTTTGGTACGCAGTATTTT.

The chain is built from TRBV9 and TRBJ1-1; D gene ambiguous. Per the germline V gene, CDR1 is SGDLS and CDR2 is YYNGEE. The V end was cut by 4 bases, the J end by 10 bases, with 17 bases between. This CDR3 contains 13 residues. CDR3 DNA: TGTGCCAGCAGCCGGAGCCTTGATTTAGGAGCTTTCTTT. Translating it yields CASSRSLDLGAFF.

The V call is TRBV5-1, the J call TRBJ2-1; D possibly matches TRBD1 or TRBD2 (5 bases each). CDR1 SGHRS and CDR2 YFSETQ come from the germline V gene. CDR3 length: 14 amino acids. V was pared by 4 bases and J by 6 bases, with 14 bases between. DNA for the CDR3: TGCGCCAGCAGCCCTACAACCGGGACCAATGAGCAGTTCTTC. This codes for CASSPTTGTNEQFF.

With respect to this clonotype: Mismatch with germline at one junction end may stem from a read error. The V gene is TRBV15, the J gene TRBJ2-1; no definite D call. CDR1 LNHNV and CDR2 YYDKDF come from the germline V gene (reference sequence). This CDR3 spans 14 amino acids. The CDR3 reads CAEALETSYNQQFF. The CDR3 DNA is TGTGCCGAGGCGCTGGAGACTTCTTACAATCAGCAGTTCTTC.

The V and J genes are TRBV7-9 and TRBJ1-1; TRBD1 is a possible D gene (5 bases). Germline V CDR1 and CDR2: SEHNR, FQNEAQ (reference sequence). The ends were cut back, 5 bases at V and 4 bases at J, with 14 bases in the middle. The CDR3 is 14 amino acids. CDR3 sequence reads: CASSPDSPGTEAFF. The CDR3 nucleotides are TGTGCCAGCAGCCCCGACAGCCCCGGCACTGAAGCTTTCTTT.

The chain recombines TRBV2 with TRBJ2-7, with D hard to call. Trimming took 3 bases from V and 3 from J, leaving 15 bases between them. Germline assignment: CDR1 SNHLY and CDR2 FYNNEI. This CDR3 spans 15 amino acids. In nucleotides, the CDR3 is TGTGCCAGCAGTGATTTAGGTTCGCGTGACTACGAGCAGTACTTC. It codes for CASSDLGSRDYEQYF.

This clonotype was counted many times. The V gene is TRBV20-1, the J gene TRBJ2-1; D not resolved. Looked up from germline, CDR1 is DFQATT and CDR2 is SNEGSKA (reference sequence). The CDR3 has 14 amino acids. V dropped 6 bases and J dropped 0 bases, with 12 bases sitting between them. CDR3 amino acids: CSAPRVLSYNEQFF. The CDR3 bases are TGCAGTGCGCCTAGGGTTCTCTCCTACAATGAGCAGTTCTTC.

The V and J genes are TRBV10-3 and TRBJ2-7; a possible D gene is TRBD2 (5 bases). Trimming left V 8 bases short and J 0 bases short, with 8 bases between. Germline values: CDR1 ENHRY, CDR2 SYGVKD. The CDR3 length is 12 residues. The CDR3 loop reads CAIAGSSYEQYF. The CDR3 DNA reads TGTGCCATCGCTGGGAGCTCCTACGAGCAGTACTTC.

DNA for the CDR3: TGTGCCATCAGTGCAGCCCCAGGGGTTCCCTCCTACAATGAGCAGTTCTTC. Translated, it gives CAISAAPGVPSYNEQFF. V gene TRBV10-3 combines with J gene TRBJ2-1; perhaps TRBD1 as D (6 bases). Germline values: CDR1 ENHRY, CDR2 SYGVKD. This CDR3 is 17 amino acids long. V was shortened by 4 bases and J by 0 bases, with 16 bases between the two germline ends.

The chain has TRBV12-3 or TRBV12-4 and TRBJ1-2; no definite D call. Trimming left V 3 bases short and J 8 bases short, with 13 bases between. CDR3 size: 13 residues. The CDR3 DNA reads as TGTGCCAGCAGTTTTAAGGAATTGAGCGGCTACACCTTC. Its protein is CASSFKELSGYTF.

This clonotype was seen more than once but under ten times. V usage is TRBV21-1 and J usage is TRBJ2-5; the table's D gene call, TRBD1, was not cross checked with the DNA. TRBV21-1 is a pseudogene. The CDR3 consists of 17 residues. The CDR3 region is CASSPRASGALGETQYF. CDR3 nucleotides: TGTGCCAGCAGCCCCCGGGCCAGCGGAGCGTTGGGGGAGACCCAGTACTTC.